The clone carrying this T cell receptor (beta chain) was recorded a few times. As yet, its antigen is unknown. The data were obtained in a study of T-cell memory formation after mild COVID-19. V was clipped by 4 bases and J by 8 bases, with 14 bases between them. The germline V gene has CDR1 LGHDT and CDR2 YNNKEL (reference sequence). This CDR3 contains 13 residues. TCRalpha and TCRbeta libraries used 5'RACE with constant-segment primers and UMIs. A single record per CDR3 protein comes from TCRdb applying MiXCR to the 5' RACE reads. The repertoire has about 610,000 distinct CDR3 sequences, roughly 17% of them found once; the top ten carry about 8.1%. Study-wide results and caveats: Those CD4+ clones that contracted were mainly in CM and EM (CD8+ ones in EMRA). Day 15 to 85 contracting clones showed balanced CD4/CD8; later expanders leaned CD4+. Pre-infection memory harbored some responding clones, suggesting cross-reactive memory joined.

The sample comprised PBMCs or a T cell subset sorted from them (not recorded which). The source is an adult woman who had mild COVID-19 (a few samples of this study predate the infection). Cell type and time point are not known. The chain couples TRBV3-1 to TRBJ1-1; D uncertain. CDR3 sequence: CASSRDHATEAFF. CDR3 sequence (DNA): TGTGCCAGCAGCCGTGACCACGCCACCGAAGCTTTCTTT.